This TCR beta chain comes out of a study of T-cell memory formation after mild COVID-19. Study conclusions and caveats: The study found balanced CD4/CD8 in clones contracting day 15 to 85 and a CD4+ lean in later expanders.

The V segment lost 6 bases and the J segment 5 bases; nucleotides outside the gene matches: 5. The CDR3 is made up of 13 amino acids. CDR1 and CDR2 (germline): SNHLY, FYNNEI. This clonotype was detected ten times or more. Its antigen is not known. 5'RACE primed at constant segments yielded TCR alpha and TCR beta cDNA libraries bearing sample barcodes and UMIs. TCRdb passed the 5' RACE reads through MiXCR, listing each CDR3 protein once. The sample carries 300,000 to 350,000 distinct CDR3 sequences, over 10% recorded once. This TCR came from a young man who had mild COVID-19 (a few samples of this study predate the infection). Cell type and time point are not known. The genes are TRBV2 and TRBJ2-5, with 8 bases aligning to TRBD1. Sequenced sample: PBMCs or a T cell subset sorted from them (not recorded which). The CDR3 region has the DNA TGTGCCAGCAGCCTGGACAGGGTTGAGACCCAGTACTTC. Translated: CASSLDRVETQYF. Full variable domain (missing parts from reference TRBV2 and TRBJ2-5): EPEVTQTPSHQVTQMGQEVILRCVPISNHLYFYWYRQILGQKVEFLVSFYNNEISEKSEIFDDQFSVERPDGSNFTLKIRSTKLEDSAMYFCASSLDRVETQYFGPGTRLLVL.